This TCR beta chain was sequenced in a study of naive and memory T cell subsets. The sample's treatment: skin biopsy from PPD injection site in Mantoux-positive individual. An oligonucleotide containing a UMI was ligated to the 3' end of TCR cDNA. Individuals with a positive Mantoux test gave biopsies from PPD-injected skin. Reverse transcription used DNase-treated unsorted total RNA, aiming for roughly 1 to 1,100 ng. This CDR3 is 13 amino acids long. Germline trimming cut 6 bases from V and 2 bases from J; bases unmatched to any gene: 0. Germline V gives CDR1 MNHNY, CDR2 SVGAGI (reference sequence). Amplification of ligated cDNA took four PCR rounds with SP2 and nested alpha and beta constant primers. For blood and skin samples, reverse transcription used TCR alpha and beta constant primers. MiXCR, applied by TCRdb to the UMI-ligation and nested PCR reads, yields one record per CDR3 protein. This table has about 37,000 distinct CDR3 sequences, around 10% appearing once.

For this clonotype: As yet, its antigen is unknown.

Points from the study as a whole: Both skin biopsy types reportedly yielded TCRs, tuberculin sites far more.

This receptor was identified in an adult in good health. This chain uses TRBV6-6 with TRBJ2-7, with TRBD1 matching over 11 bases. Sequenced here: skin, sampled from a tuberculin skin test site. Here the CDR3 DNA reads TGTGCCAGCAGGGACAGGGGGCCCTACGAGCAGTACTTC. This translates into CASRDRGPYEQYF.